These 26 T cell receptor beta chains were all obtained from the same sample, sequenced in a study of TET2 disruption in CD19-targeted CAR T cells. Specified treatment: autologous CTL019 cells: CD19 CAR with 4-1BB and CD3 zeta domains. Using immunoSEQ multiplex PCR, the repertoire was profiled, and TCRdb retains in-frame clones only, with some absent. Listed are 25,000 to 30,000 clones; 1.9% falls within the top ten. These receptors have no known antigen. The sample consisted of CD8- CAR+ T cells sorted from cultured blood T cells, taken for CD19 CAR T cell therapy. Subset denoted: CD8-negative CAR-positive T cells from the infusion product. Receptors originate from a man between 65 and 85 years old with chronic lymphocytic leukemia.

A note on this clone: The missing CDR3 end, 3 residues past where the read stops, is filled in from the germline J gene. The rearrangement joins TRBV20-1 to TRBJ2-2, with a weak D call TRBD1 (5 bases). The CDR3 length is 15 residues. Looked up from germline, CDR1 is DFQATT and CDR2 is SNEGSKA (reference sequence). Trimming pared 2 bases from V and 5 bases from J, leaving 15 bases between. The CDR3 sequence: CSARKGPPGTGELFF. The covered CDR3 bases are TGCAGTGCTAGAAAGGGGCCCCCCGGGACCGGGGAG.

Of note for this clone: The CDR3 end falls 3 residues outside the read, so it is completed with the germline J gene. Other nucleotide sequences from this sample produce the same CDR3. V usage is TRBV10-3 and J usage is TRBJ1-3; D perhaps matches TRBD1 (6 bases). The V gene lost 7 bases and the J gene lost 0 bases, with 10 bases spanning the gap. Germline V CDR1 and CDR2: ENHRY, SYGVKD. The CDR3 runs to 14 residues. CDR3 region: CAITTDSSGNTIYF. Incomplete CDR3 DNA: TGTGCCATCACTACGGACAGCTCTGGAAACACC.

On this clone itself: The missing CDR3 end, 3 residues past where the read stops, is filled in from the germline J gene. The same CDR3 also results from other DNA sequences found in this sample. J is TRBJ1-1 and V is TRBV19; D remains ambiguous. This CDR3 is 13 amino acids long. The V gene's germline CDR1 is LNHDA and CDR2 SQIVND (reference sequence). CDR3 bases read: TGTGCCAGTAGTCAACGGGGTTCTCGCGAA. Translating it yields CASSQRGSRE. The whole CDR3 is CASSQRGSREAFF.

Comment on this clone: Coverage ceases 3 residues before the CDR3 finishes, and the germline J gene fills in the end. This chain connects TRBV20-1 to TRBJ2-5; TRBD1 agrees at 8 bases. Germline values: CDR1 DFQATT, CDR2 SNEGSKA (reference sequence). The junction had 5 bases not matched to a gene; V was cut back by 3 bases and J by 5 bases. This CDR3 region has 13 residues. CDR3 DNA, as far as it was read: TGCAGTGCTAGCGACAGGGGTTCGGAGACC. Translating gives CSASDRGSET. The whole CDR3 is CSASDRGSETQYF.

In the case of this clone: The CDR3 is cut off 3 residues early in the read; its end comes from the germline J gene. The chain recombines TRBV7-6 with TRBJ1-1; 8 bases align to TRBD1. Germline V gene data show CDR1 as SGHVS and CDR2 as FNYEAQ. This CDR3 has 16 amino acids. CDR3 DNA (partial): TGTGCCAGCAGCTTAGTAAGCGACAGGGGAAGAGATGAG. Its protein is CASSLVSDRGRDE. The complete CDR3 reads CASSLVSDRGRDEAFF. Drawing the rest from reference TRBV7-6 and TRBJ1-1, the complete variable domain is GAGVSQSPRYKVTKRGQDVALRCDPISGHVSLYWYRQALGQGPEFLTYFNYEAQQDKSGLPNDRFSAERPEGSISTLTIQRTEQRDSAMYRCASSLVSDRGRDEAFFGQGTRLTVV.

Concerning this clone: The CDR3 end is not reached by the read, which stops 3 residues before it; the germline J gene fills it in. The rearrangement links TRBV7-9 to TRBJ1-1; unclear D gene. Trimming took off 1 base at V and 6 bases at J, with 9 bases between the two ends. CDR3 length: 13 residues. Germline V gene data show CDR1 as SEHNR and CDR2 as FQNEAQ (reference sequence). CDR3 bases read: TGTGCCAGCAGCTTAGACCAGTACGCTGAA. Its protein is CASSLDQYAE. The entire CDR3 protein is CASSLDQYAEAFF.

As regards this clone: The read is 3 residues too short to cover the CDR3 end, so that end is filled in from the germline J gene. The rearrangement links TRBV6-2 or TRBV6-3 to TRBJ2-6; D tentatively reads TRBD1 or TRBD2 (5 bases each). With 7 bases removed from V and 1 base from J, the gap between germline ends came to 11 bases. The germline CDR1 and CDR2 sequences are MNHEY and SVGEGT. CDR3 length: 15 amino acids. CDR3 residues: CASTPEGSGANVLTF. The sequenced part of the CDR3 DNA is TGTGCCAGCACTCCAGAGGGGTCTGGGGCCAACGTC.

Worth noting for this clone: The read terminates 3 residues before the CDR3 end, so the remaining end is supplied by the germline J gene. The V call is TRBV30, the J call TRBJ1-5; D remains ambiguous. The ends were cut back, 0 bases at V and 2 bases at J, with 5 bases in the middle. Germline CDR1 reads GTSNPN; CDR2 reads SVGIG (reference sequence). This CDR3 region has 13 residues. This CDR3 is CAWSVEGNQPQHF. The covered CDR3 bases are TGTGCCTGGAGTGTAGAGGGCAATCAGCCC.

CDR3 sequence reads: CASSSGSYDYTF. CDR3 DNA, as far as it was read: TGTGCCAGTAGCAGCGGGAGCTACGAC. This chain uses TRBV19 with TRBJ1-2; D remains ambiguous. The CDR3 end is not reached by the read, which stops 3 residues before it; the germline J gene fills it in. Germline V CDR1 and CDR2: LNHDA, SQIVND (reference sequence). The CDR3 totals 12 residues.

For this clone: Read coverage stops 3 residues before the CDR3 terminus; the germline J gene supplies the remainder. Within the sample, other DNA sequences also encode this same CDR3. V is TRBV10-2 and J is TRBJ1-1; D possibly corresponds to TRBD1 (6 bases). Germline-derived CDR1 and CDR2 are WSHSY and SAAADI. The V and J ends lost 8 bases and 0 bases respectively, with 19 bases between them. This CDR3 has 16 residues. CDR3: CASARRRQEMNTEAFF. The CDR3 bases that were read are TGCGCCAGCGCTAGGAGACGACAGGAAATGAACACTGAA.

Points on this clone: The CDR3 end is not reached by the read, which stops 3 residues before it; the germline J gene fills it in. The chain employs TRBV7-9 and TRBJ1-2, with D uncertain. Per germline, CDR1 SEHNR and CDR2 FQNEAQ (reference sequence). This CDR3 contains 15 residues. The CDR3 bases that were read are TGTGCCAGCAGCCCTTTACAGAGGTTCTCCTACGAC. Translated, it gives CASSPLQRFSYD. The full CDR3 is CASSPLQRFSYDYTF.

Note on this clone: The read terminates 3 residues ahead of where the CDR3 ends, so the germline J gene completes it. Other DNA sequences in the sample encode the same CDR3. This chain uses TRBV5-5 with TRBJ1-3; 10 bases map to TRBD1. Germline V gene lookup returns CDR1 SGHKS and CDR2 YYEKEE (reference sequence). V lost 6 bases to trimming and J lost 4 bases; unmatched junction nucleotides: 7. There are 15 residues in the CDR3. The CDR3 protein is CASNTGQGGGNTIYF. The CDR3 bases that were read are TGTGCCAGCAACACCGGACAGGGGGGCGGAAACACC.

In the case of this clone: The read comes to an end 3 residues before the CDR3 does, leaving the germline J gene to fill in the end. Other DNA sequences in this sample translate to the same CDR3. V gene TRBV30 combines with J gene TRBJ1-2, with D uncertain. Germline CDR1 GTSNPN, CDR2 SVGIG (reference sequence). This CDR3 comprises 13 residues. CDR3 DNA, as far as it was read: TGTGCCTGGAGTGATGGTCGTGCGGGAGGT. Translating it yields CAWSDGRAGG. The complete CDR3 sequence is CAWSDGRAGGYTF.

A word on this clone: The read ends 3 residues shy of where the CDR3 ends; the end is completed using the germline J gene. The rearrangement joins TRBV20-1 to TRBJ2-7; 8 bases line up with TRBD1. Germline values: CDR1 DFQATT, CDR2 SNEGSKA (reference sequence). There are 18 residues in the CDR3. The V and J ends lost 1 base and 4 bases, in that order; junction bases with no gene match: 18. Incomplete CDR3 DNA: TGCAGTGCTAGAGGAGAAGGTGACGGGACAGGCTTTTTTTACGAG. This gives the protein CSARGEGDGTGFFYE. The complete CDR3 sequence is CSARGEGDGTGFFYEQYF.

Concerning this clone itself: The CDR3 end lies 3 residues beyond the end of the read and is filled in from the germline J gene. The rearrangement uses TRBV20-1 and TRBJ2-3, with 10 bases fitting TRBD2. V lost 0 bases and J lost 3; bases outside the gene matches: 9. This CDR3 is built from 17 residues. Germline V CDR1 and CDR2: DFQATT, SNEGSKA (reference sequence). The CDR3 here is CSARDGEAGGATDTQYF. The covered CDR3 bases are TGCAGTGCTAGAGATGGGGAAGCGGGGGGGGCAACAGATACG.

A note on this clone: The read ends 3 residues shy of where the CDR3 ends; the end is completed using the germline J gene. This same CDR3 is encoded by further DNA sequences in the sample. The chain combines TRBV19 with TRBJ2-5, with D possibly matching TRBD2 (5 bases). Germline CDR1 is LNHDA and CDR2 is SQIVND (reference sequence). The CDR3 sequence is 13 residues long. V dropped 5 bases and J dropped 5 bases, with 12 bases sitting between them. The covered CDR3 bases are TGTGCCAGTAGTCAAACGAGAGGGGAGACC. This gives the protein CASSQTRGET. The CDR3 as a whole reads CASSQTRGETQYF.

As for this clone: With the read ending 3 residues before the CDR3 end, the germline J gene is used to fill in that end. The V and J genes are TRBV12-5 and TRBJ1-1; the D is unclear. With 2 bases removed from V and 1 base from J, the gap between germline ends came to 8 bases. CDR3 length: 14 residues. Germline-derived CDR1 and CDR2 are LGHNT and FRNRAP. The CDR3: CASGLTIPNTEAFF. CDR3 bases read: TGTGCTAGTGGTTTGACAATCCCGAACACTGAA.

Details on this clone: Coverage ceases 3 residues before the CDR3 finishes, and the germline J gene fills in the end. At the DNA level, this CDR3 is encoded by other sequences in the same sample as well. V and J are TRBV10-3 and TRBJ1-2; 9 bases are a match to TRBD1. Per the germline V gene, CDR1 is ENHRY and CDR2 is SYGVKD. CDR3 size: 14 residues. The ends lost 5 bases at V and 5 bases at J; junction bases unmatched: 6. The CDR3 region is CAISQSDRGYGYTF. CDR3 bases read: TGTGCCATCAGTCAATCTGACAGGGGGTATGGC.

About this clone: Other DNA sequences in the sample encode the same CDR3. Partial CDR3 DNA: TGCGCCAGCAGCTTGGCAGGAAATCGCTATGGT. As protein: CASSLAGNRYG. The CDR3, in full, reads CASSLAGNRYGQYF. V gene TRBV5-1 combines with J gene TRBJ2-4; the D is unclear. The read ends 3 residues early relative to the CDR3; the germline J gene fills the gap. Germline CDR1 reads SGHRS; CDR2 reads YFSETQ. This CDR3 contains 14 residues.

A remark on this clone: The read ends 3 residues early relative to the CDR3; the germline J gene fills the gap. The rearrangement joins TRBV19 to TRBJ2-4, with 9 bases that match TRBD2. Germline V gives CDR1 LNHDA, CDR2 SQIVND (reference sequence). The CDR3 is made up of 15 amino acids. The CDR3: CASSSTAGGRETQYF. The part of the CDR3 DNA that was read is TGTGCCAGTAGTTCCACCGCGGGGGGGCGAGAGACT.

Note on this clone: The read terminates 3 residues ahead of where the CDR3 ends, so the germline J gene completes it. The chain is built from TRBV11-2 and TRBJ2-4; D might be TRBD2 (5 bases). The length of the CDR3 is 13 residues. Germline CDR1 SGHAT, CDR2 FQNNGV. This CDR3 is CASSAEDGETQYF. The part of the CDR3 DNA that was read is TGTGCCAGCAGCGCGGAGGACGGGGAGACT. The full variable domain, with the rest looked up from reference TRBV11-2 and TRBJ2-4, is EAGVAQSPRYKIIEKRQSVAFWCNPISGHATLYWYQQILGQGPKLLIQFQNNGVVDDSQLPKDRFSAERLKGVDSTLKIQPAKLEDSAVYLCASSAEDGETQYFGAGTRLSVL.

Remarks on this clone: The read ends 3 residues early relative to the CDR3; the germline J gene fills the gap. The V and J genes are TRBV19 and TRBJ2-2; D remains ambiguous. The length of the CDR3 is 14 residues. The germline gives CDR1 LNHDA, CDR2 SQIVND (reference sequence). V was pared by 1 base and J by 2 bases, with 5 bases between. The CDR3 here is CASSIGRNTGELFF. The DNA read from the CDR3 is TGTGCCAGTAGTATAGGCAGAAACACCGGGGAG.

Concerning this clone: The read finishes 3 residues shy of the CDR3 end, and the germline J gene is used to complete it. The chain employs TRBV18 and TRBJ1-2; no definite D call. The germline CDR1 and CDR2 sequences are KGHSH and LQKENI. The CDR3 consists of 13 residues. The V end lost 2 bases, the J end lost 7 bases, and 11 bases lay between the germline ends. Incomplete CDR3 DNA: TGTGCCAGCTCACCAAACGCGGTAATTGGC. Its translation: CASSPNAVIG. In full, the CDR3 is CASSPNAVIGYTF.

To note about this clone: The CDR3 is cut off 3 residues early in the read; its end comes from the germline J gene. The V gene is TRBV7-2, the J gene TRBJ1-1; D possibly corresponds to TRBD1 (6 bases). Germline-derived CDR1 and CDR2 are SGHTA and FQGNSA. V dropped 8 bases and J dropped 4 bases, with 20 bases sitting between them. This CDR3 is built from 15 residues. CDR3 bases read: TGTGCCAGCGGGCTCACCCCCTCGGACAGCACTGAA. It is translated as CASGLTPSDSTE. In full, the CDR3 reads CASGLTPSDSTEAFF.

In regard to this clone: The read comes to an end 3 residues before the CDR3 does, leaving the germline J gene to fill in the end. The rearrangement uses TRBV18 and TRBJ1-2; weak D call: TRBD1 (6 bases). The CDR3 covers 15 residues. The germline gives CDR1 KGHSH, CDR2 LQKENI. The CDR3 spells CASSLTSGGPDDYTF. CDR3 DNA (partial): TGTGCCAGCTCACTTACTAGCGGGGGGCCGGATGAC.

Comment on this clone: The sequenced fragment ends 3 residues before the CDR3 boundary, so the rest is inferred from the germline J gene. The chain carries TRBV29-1 and TRBJ2-4, with TRBD2 identical over 7 bases. The CDR3 has 11 amino acids. Germline CDR1 is SQVTM and CDR2 is ANQGSEA. The CDR3 sequence: CSVGEGGGQYF. The part of the CDR3 DNA that was read is TGCAGCGTAGGGGAGGGAGGTGGT.